Presented here are 20 T cell receptor beta chains from one specimen sequenced in a study of PD-L1 blockade in urothelial cancer. Documented time point: pretreatment peripheral blood. Sequencing was performed with immunoSEQ multiplex PCR; in TCRdb, only in-frame clones are kept and a portion is missing. The sample has tens of thousands of clones; roughly four fifths are singletons. The sample was PBMCs, taken around atezolizumab (anti-PD-L1) treatment. The receptor source for this set is a man in his 60s with urothelial cancer.

The V gene is TRBV2, the J gene TRBJ1-5, with D possibly being TRBD1 (5 bases). Looked up from germline, CDR1 is SNHLY and CDR2 is FYNNEI. The CDR3 extends over 14 amino acids. The ends were cut back, 6 bases at V and 2 bases at J, with 11 bases in the middle. This CDR3 reads CASSGTTGNQPQHF. DNA of the CDR3: TGTGCCAGCAGCGGGACTACGGGCAATCAGCCCCAGCATTTT.

CDR3 bases: TGTGCCAGCAGCGCGGGACAGTCCTATGAAAAACTGTTTTTT. It codes for CASSAGQSYEKLFF. The chain combines TRBV6-6 with TRBJ1-4, with 7 nucleotides matching TRBD1. CDR1 is MNHNY, CDR2 SVGAGI, per germline (reference sequence). J gave up 6 bases and V 6 bases, and 7 bases lay outside the gene matches. The CDR3 totals 14 residues.

The genes are TRBV7-9 and TRBJ2-2, with a weak D call TRBD1 (5 bases). CDR3 length: 16 residues. The V end lost 4 bases, the J end lost 10 bases, and 22 bases lay between the germline ends. Germline CDR1 is SEHNR and CDR2 is FQNEAQ (reference sequence). The CDR3 loop reads CASSSIQGHPSVELFF. CDR3 nucleotides: TGTGCCAGCAGCTCCATCCAAGGACACCCAAGTGTGGAGCTGTTTTTT.

V usage is TRBV6-4 and J usage is TRBJ2-1, with TRBD2 matching over 7 bases. There are 15 residues in the CDR3. In germline, CDR1 is MRHNA, CDR2 SNTAGT. The V segment lost 8 bases and the J segment 6 bases; nucleotides outside the gene matches: 13. CDR3 DNA: TGTGCCAGCGGAAAAGAGGGAGGGGATACCAATGAGCAGTTCTTC. It codes for CASGKEGGDTNEQFF.

The J gene is TRBJ1-4, the V gene TRBV4-1; no clear D. The CDR3 runs to 17 residues. Germline V lookup: CDR1 MGHRA, CDR2 YSYEKL. V was cut by 1 base and J by 0 bases, with 12 bases left in between. For the CDR3, the DNA is TGCGCCAGCAGCCAAGGCGGATTAGTCGCAACTAATGAAAAACTGTTTTTT. Residues: CASSQGGLVATNEKLFF.

The chain links TRBV7-9 to TRBJ2-7, with 12 bases matching TRBD1. This CDR3 spans 16 amino acids. The V gene's germline CDR1 is SEHNR and CDR2 FQNEAQ (reference sequence). V shed 5 bases, J shed 3 bases, and the junction held 8 bases outside the gene matches. The CDR3 DNA is TGTGCCAGCAGCCCGGGACAGGGGGCGCGATTCTACGAGCAGTACTTC. Translated, it gives CASSPGQGARFYEQYF.

V gene TRBV18 combines with J gene TRBJ2-2; 7 nucleotides match TRBD1. Germline V gives CDR1 KGHSH, CDR2 LQKENI. CDR3 length: 16 residues. After removal of 4 bases from V and 4 bases from J, the junction contained 9 bases not matched to a gene. The DNA of the CDR3 is TGTGCCAGCTCACTGCCCGGGACAGACGTCACCGGGGAGCTGTTTTTT. This translates into CASSLPGTDVTGELFF.

With respect to this clone: This specimen includes other DNA sequences encoding the same CDR3. The rearrangement links TRBV6-1 to TRBJ1-1; D uncertain. CDR1 and CDR2 (germline): MNHNS, SASEGT. Trimming removed 4 bases at V and 1 base at J, with 7 bases between. This CDR3 is 13 amino acids long. The CDR3 here is CASSVRGNTEAFF. The CDR3 nucleotides read TGTGCCAGCAGTGTGCGGGGGAACACTGAAGCTTTCTTT.

This clone appeared once. The rearrangement joins TRBV6-5 to TRBJ2-1; D is unclear. The V gene's germline CDR1 is MNHEY and CDR2 SVGAGI. V lost 0 bases to trimming and J lost 6 bases, with 15 bases between them. The CDR3 loop spans 16 amino acids. DNA for the CDR3: TGTGCCAGCAGTTACTCGCGGTCACGGCTATCCAATGAGCAGTTCTTC. Protein: CASSYSRSRLSNEQFF.

This chain uses TRBV19 with TRBJ2-3; 9 bases agree with TRBD2. This CDR3 contains 18 residues. Germline V gene lookup returns CDR1 LNHDA and CDR2 SQIVND (reference sequence). The trim removed 6 bases at V and 1 base at J, leaving 14 bases unmatched. The CDR3 DNA follows: TGTGCCAGTAGCCCCCAAGCGGGGGGATCTTTGGGCACAGATACGCAGTATTTT. As protein: CASSPQAGGSLGTDTQYF.

The V gene is TRBV2, the J gene TRBJ2-1; 8 bases agree with TRBD2. CDR1 is SNHLY and CDR2 is FYNNEI in the germline V gene. This CDR3 has 17 amino acids. V lost 5 bases and J lost 5; bases outside the gene matches: 14. The CDR3 bases are TGTGCCAGCAGTAAACGAATAAGCGGGGGACGAGACAATGAGCAGTTCTTC. It translates to CASSKRISGGRDNEQFF.

The chain carries TRBV7-2 and TRBJ1-4; TRBD1 is a possible D gene (6 bases). The CDR3 is 15 residues long. CDR1 and CDR2 from the germline V gene are SGHTA and FQGNSA. V lost 4 bases to trimming and J lost 5 bases, with 14 bases between them. CDR3: CASSYGQFLNEKLFF. The CDR3 nucleotides read TGTGCCAGCAGCTATGGACAGTTTTTGAATGAAAAACTGTTTTTT.

The chain couples TRBV2 to TRBJ2-7; no firm D call. The V and J ends lost 0 bases and 3 bases respectively, with 6 bases between them. In germline, CDR1 is SNHLY, CDR2 FYNNEI. This CDR3 contains 13 residues. The CDR3, as DNA: TGTGCCAGCAGTGAAGCGATTAGCTACGAGCAGTACTTC. Amino acid sequence: CASSEAISYEQYF. Full variable domain (outside the CDR3, taken from reference TRBV2 and TRBJ2-7): EPEVTQTPSHQVTQMGQEVILRCVPISNHLYFYWYRQILGQKVEFLVSFYNNEISEKSEIFDDQFSVERPDGSNFTLKIRSTKLEDSAMYFCASSEAISYEQYFGPGTRLTVT.

The V call is TRBV30, the J call TRBJ1-1; D perhaps matches TRBD1 (6 bases). CDR1 and CDR2 from the germline V gene are GTSNPN and SVGIG (reference sequence). With 1 base removed from V and 0 bases from J, the gap between germline ends came to 12 bases. This CDR3 spans 15 amino acids. CDR3 amino acids: CAWSANRAVNTEAFF. The CDR3 nucleotides read TGTGCCTGGAGTGCGAACAGGGCGGTGAACACTGAAGCTTTCTTT.

The chain combines TRBV29-1 with TRBJ2-1; 8 bases fit TRBD1. This CDR3 is 13 amino acids long. Germline V lookup: CDR1 SQVTM, CDR2 ANQGSEA. V dropped 7 bases and J dropped 8; count of bases not matched to a gene: 10. CDR3 nucleotides: TGCAGCGCTCGGCAGGGGGCACCGCATGAGCAGTTCTTC. Translating gives CSARQGAPHEQFF.

This chain joins TRBV5-1 and TRBJ1-1, with 9 bases aligning to TRBD1. The germline V gene has CDR1 SGHRS and CDR2 YFSETQ. The CDR3 spans 16 residues. V dropped 4 bases and J dropped 4; count of bases not matched to a gene: 11. The CDR3, as DNA: TGCGCCAGCAGCGCCCGGGACAGGGTACCCGGCACTGAAGCTTTCTTT. Translated: CASSARDRVPGTEAFF.

This sequence joins TRBV7-2 and TRBJ2-2; 11 bases line up with TRBD2. CDR1 is SGHTA and CDR2 is FQGNSA in the germline V gene. This CDR3 comprises 16 residues. J gave up 7 bases and V 0 bases, and 4 bases lay outside the gene matches. The DNA of the CDR3 is TGTGCCAGCAGCTTAGCCCCCCTAGCGGGGGGCGGGGAGCTGTTTTTT. It encodes CASSLAPLAGGGELFF.

The chain uses TRBV6-5 and TRBJ2-1; tentative D call: TRBD1 (6 bases). Trimming removed 5 bases from V and 0 bases from J, with 11 bases in between. The V gene's germline CDR1 is MNHEY and CDR2 SVGAGI. This CDR3 is built from 15 residues. The CDR3 region is CASSQGHSSYNEQFF. For the CDR3, the DNA is TGTGCCAGCAGTCAGGGACATAGCTCCTACAATGAGCAGTTCTTC.

The chain carries TRBV7-9 and TRBJ2-5, with D perhaps TRBD1 (5 bases). Germline CDR1 and CDR2: SEHNR and FQNEAQ (reference sequence). V lost 5 bases to trimming and J lost 5 bases, with 21 bases between them. The CDR3 covers 16 residues. CDR3 nucleotide sequence: TGTGCCAGCAGCACGGGCCTCACAGGATTTGAGGAGACCCAGTACTTC. As protein: CASSTGLTGFEETQYF.

A note on this clone: Germline is not matched at one junction end, which may reflect a read error. This chain links TRBV7-6 with TRBJ2-5; D is uncertain. Germline V CDR1 and CDR2: SGHVS, FNYEAQ. The CDR3 length is 13 residues. CDR3 residues: CACSFGSEETQYF. CDR3 bases: TGTGCCTGCAGCTTTGGCAGTGAAGAGACCCAGTACTTC.